What follows are 9 T cell receptor beta chains derived from one specimen sequenced in a study of metastatic and nonmetastatic thyroid tumors. No treatment had been given to any patient before thyroid surgery. TCRdb redid the clone calls on the PCR reads using MiXCR. The repertoire holds about 22,000 clones, with more than 15% as singletons. Material: adjacent normal tissue. All receptors come from a male donor with papillary thyroid cancer or a benign thyroid nodule (not recorded which). Some clones in this sample may be carry-over from other donors' samples.

This clone was seen many times. The CDR3, as DNA: TGCAGTGCTAGAGGTAGCCGTAACACCTTAGCCAAAAACATTCAGTACTTC. It translates to CSARGSRNTLAKNIQYF. The chain uses TRBV20-1 and TRBJ2-4; D unresolved. CDR1 and CDR2 (germline): DFQATT, SNEGSKA (reference sequence). V was cut by 1 base and J by 0 bases, with 16 bases left in between. The CDR3 is made up of 17 amino acids.

This sequence joins TRBV5-6 and TRBJ2-1; D unclear. Trimming took 3 bases from V and 6 from J, leaving 7 bases between them. The CDR3 is 12 amino acids. Germline values: CDR1 SGHDT, CDR2 YYEEEE. The CDR3 protein is CASSSLSNEQFF. In DNA form, the CDR3 reads TGTGCCAGCAGCTCCCTTTCCAATGAGCAGTTCTTC.

The table lists this clone with many counts. This chain connects TRBV9 to TRBJ2-1; D is possibly TRBD1 (6 bases). The CDR3 totals 15 residues. Germline CDR1 reads SGDLS; CDR2 reads YYNGEE. V was trimmed by 3 bases and J by 4 bases, leaving 14 bases between them. CDR3 DNA sequence: TGTGCCAGCAGCGCCAGGGGAGACAAGTACAATGAGCAGTTCTTC. It translates to CASSARGDKYNEQFF.

The chain combines TRBV6-1 with TRBJ2-7, with D unresolved. The CDR3 runs 13 residues. Per the germline V gene, CDR1 is MNHNS and CDR2 is SASEGT. Between the trimmed V and J ends, which lost 5 bases and 4 bases, there was a span of 12 bases. The CDR3: CASSPGSIYEQYF. Written as DNA, the CDR3 is TGTGCCAGCAGTCCAGGTAGTATTTACGAGCAGTACTTC.

This clone turned up a few times. A read error may be the cause here, since a much bigger clone is one base away. This chain links TRBV27 with TRBJ2-5; 9 nucleotides agree with TRBD1. The CDR3 is 16 residues long. Unmatched junction bases numbered 12, after V lost 5 bases and J lost 5 bases. Germline V gene data show CDR1 as MNHEY and CDR2 as SMNVEV (reference sequence). CDR3 bases: TGTGCCAGCAGTGGGGGGGGGACAGGGCGTCGGGAGACCCAGTACTTC. This gives the protein CASSGGGTGRRETQYF.

This clone occurred many times. The rearrangement links TRBV5-6 to TRBJ2-5; 8 bases agree with TRBD2. Germline V CDR1 and CDR2: SGHDT, YYEEEE. This CDR3 has 14 residues. V dropped 3 bases and J dropped 2; count of bases not matched to a gene: 3. CDR3 in DNA: TGTGCCAGCAGCTCTTTAGCGGGACAAGAGACCCAGTACTTC. As protein: CASSSLAGQETQYF.

This clone was detected many times. This rearrangement joins TRBV7-2 to TRBJ2-3, with no clear D. Germline loops: CDR1 SGHTA, CDR2 FQGNSA. V was pared by 5 bases and J by 0 bases, with 9 bases between. CDR3 length: 14 amino acids. The CDR3 spells CASSPLVSTDTQYF. The CDR3 bases are TGTGCCAGCAGCCCCCTGGTGAGCACAGATACGCAGTATTTT.

This clone showed up many times. The rearrangement uses TRBV11-2 and TRBJ2-1; TRBD2 aligns across 10 bases. The trim removed 0 bases at V and 10 bases at J, leaving 15 bases unmatched. Germline loops: CDR1 SGHAT, CDR2 FQNNGV. This CDR3 has 18 residues. The CDR3 sequence is CASSLERSSGSVRGEQFF. The CDR3 DNA follows: TGTGCCAGCAGCTTAGAGAGGTCTAGCGGGAGCGTCCGGGGGGAGCAGTTCTTC.

V and J are TRBV7-2 and TRBJ2-3; D is unresolved. The germline CDR1 and CDR2 sequences are SGHTA and FQGNSA. V was trimmed by 4 bases and J by 6 bases, leaving 14 bases between them. This CDR3 region has 14 residues. The CDR3 coding sequence is TGTGCCAGCAGCTATCGCAACCGATGGGATACGCAGTATTTT. This gives the protein CASSYRNRWDTQYF.